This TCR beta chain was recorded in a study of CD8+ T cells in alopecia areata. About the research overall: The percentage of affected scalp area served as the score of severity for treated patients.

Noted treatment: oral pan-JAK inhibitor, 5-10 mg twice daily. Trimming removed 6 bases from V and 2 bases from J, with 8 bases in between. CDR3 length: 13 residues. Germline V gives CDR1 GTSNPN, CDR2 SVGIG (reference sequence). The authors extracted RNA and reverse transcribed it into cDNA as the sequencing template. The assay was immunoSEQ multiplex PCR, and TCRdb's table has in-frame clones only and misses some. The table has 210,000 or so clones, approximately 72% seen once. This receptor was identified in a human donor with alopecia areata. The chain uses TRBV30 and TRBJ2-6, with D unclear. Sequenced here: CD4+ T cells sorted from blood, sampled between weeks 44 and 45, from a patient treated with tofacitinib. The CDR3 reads CACYGPGANVLTF. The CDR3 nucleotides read TGTGCCTGTTATGGCCCTGGGGCCAACGTCCTGACTTTC.